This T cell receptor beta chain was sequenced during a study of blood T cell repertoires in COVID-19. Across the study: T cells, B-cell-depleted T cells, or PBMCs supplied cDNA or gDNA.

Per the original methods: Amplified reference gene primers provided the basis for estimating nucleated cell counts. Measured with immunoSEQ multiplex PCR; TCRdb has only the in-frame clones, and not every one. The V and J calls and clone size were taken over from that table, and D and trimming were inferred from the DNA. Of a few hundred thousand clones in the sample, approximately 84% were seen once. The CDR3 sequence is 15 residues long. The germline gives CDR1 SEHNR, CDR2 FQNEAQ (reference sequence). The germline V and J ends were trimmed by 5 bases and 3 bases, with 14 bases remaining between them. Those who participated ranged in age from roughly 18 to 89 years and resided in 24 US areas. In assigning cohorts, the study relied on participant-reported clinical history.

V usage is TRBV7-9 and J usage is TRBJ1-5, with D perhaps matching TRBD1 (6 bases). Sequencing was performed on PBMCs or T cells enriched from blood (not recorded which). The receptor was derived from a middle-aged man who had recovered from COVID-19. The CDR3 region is CASSPDDRSNQPQHF. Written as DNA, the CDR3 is TGTGCCAGCAGCCCGGATGACAGGTCCAATCAGCCCCAGCATTTT.